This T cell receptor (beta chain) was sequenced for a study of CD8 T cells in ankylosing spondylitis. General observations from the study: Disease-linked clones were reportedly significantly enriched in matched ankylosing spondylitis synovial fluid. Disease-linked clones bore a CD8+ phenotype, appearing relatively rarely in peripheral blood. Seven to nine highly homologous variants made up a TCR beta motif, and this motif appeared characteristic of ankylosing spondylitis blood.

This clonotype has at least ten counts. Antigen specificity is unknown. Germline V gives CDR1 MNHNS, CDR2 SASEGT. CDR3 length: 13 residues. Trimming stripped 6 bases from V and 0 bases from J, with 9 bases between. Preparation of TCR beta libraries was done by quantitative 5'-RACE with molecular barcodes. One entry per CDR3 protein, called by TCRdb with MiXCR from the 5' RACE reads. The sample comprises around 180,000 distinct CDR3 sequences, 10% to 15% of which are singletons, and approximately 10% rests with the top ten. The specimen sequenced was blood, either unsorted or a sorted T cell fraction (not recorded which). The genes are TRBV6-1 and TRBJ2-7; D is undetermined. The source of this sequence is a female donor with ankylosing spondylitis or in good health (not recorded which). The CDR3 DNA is TGTGCCAGCAGGCGACTGAGCTCCTACGAGCAGTACTTC. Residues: CASRRLSSYEQYF.